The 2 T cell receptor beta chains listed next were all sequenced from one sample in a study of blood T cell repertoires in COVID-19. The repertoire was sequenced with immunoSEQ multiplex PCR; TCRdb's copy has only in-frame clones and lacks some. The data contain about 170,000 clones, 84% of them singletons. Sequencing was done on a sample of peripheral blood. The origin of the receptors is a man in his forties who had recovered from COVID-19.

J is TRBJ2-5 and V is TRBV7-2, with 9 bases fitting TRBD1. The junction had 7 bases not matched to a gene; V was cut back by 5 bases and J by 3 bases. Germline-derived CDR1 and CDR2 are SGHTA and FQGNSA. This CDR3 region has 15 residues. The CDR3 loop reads CASSPGTGWKETQYF. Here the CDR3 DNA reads TGTGCCAGCAGCCCAGGGACAGGGTGGAAAGAGACCCAGTACTTC.

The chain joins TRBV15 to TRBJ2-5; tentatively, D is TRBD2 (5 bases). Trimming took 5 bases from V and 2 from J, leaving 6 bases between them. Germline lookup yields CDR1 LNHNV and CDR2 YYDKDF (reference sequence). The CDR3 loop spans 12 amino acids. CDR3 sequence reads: CATSREQETQYF. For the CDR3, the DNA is TGTGCCACCAGCCGGGAACAAGAGACCCAGTACTTC.